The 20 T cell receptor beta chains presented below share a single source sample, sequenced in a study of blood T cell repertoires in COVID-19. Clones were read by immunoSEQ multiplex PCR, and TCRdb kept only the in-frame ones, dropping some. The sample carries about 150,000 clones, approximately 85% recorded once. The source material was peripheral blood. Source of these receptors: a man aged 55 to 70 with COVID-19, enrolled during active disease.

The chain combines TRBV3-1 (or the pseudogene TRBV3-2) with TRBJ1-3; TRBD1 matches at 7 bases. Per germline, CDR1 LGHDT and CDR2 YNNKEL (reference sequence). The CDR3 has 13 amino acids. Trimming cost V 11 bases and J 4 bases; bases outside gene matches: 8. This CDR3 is CAVSRGQGNTIYF. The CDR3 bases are TGTGCCGTAAGCCGGGGACAGGGAAACACCATATATTTT.

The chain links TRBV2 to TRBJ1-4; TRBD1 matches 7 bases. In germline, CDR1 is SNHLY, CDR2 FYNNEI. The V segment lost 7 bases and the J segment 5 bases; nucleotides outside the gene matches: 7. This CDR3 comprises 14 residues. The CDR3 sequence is CASIRQGGNEKLFF. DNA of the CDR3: TGTGCCAGCATACGACAGGGCGGAAATGAAAAACTGTTTTTT. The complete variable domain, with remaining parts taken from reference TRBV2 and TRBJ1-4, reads EPEVTQTPSHQVTQMGQEVILRCVPISNHLYFYWYRQILGQKVEFLVSFYNNEISEKSEIFDDQFSVERPDGSNFTLKIRSTKLEDSAMYFCASIRQGGNEKLFFGSGTQLSVL.

The CDR3 DNA sequence: TGTGCCAGCTCACCACAGGGGTTAATCTCGGAAGCTTTCTTT. Translating gives CASSPQGLISEAFF. The chain employs TRBV18 and TRBJ1-1; weak D call: TRBD1 (5 bases). V was clipped by 1 base and J by 8 bases, with 14 bases between them. The CDR3 extends over 14 amino acids. Germline lookup yields CDR1 KGHSH and CDR2 LQKENI.

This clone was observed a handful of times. DNA for the CDR3: TGTGCCACCAACCGATCGCCGGAGCCCCAGCATTTT. Encoded protein: CATNRSPEPQHF. The chain couples TRBV28 to TRBJ1-5, with D hard to call. Trimming removed 10 bases at V and 8 bases at J, with 15 bases between. CDR3 length: 12 residues. Per germline, CDR1 MDHEN and CDR2 SYDVKM.

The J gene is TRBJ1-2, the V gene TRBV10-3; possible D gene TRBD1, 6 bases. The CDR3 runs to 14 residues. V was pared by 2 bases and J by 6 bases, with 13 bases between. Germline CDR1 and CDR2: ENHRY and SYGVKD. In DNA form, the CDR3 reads TGTGCCATCAGTGAGCCCGGACAGTTACATGGCTACACCTTC. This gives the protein CAISEPGQLHGYTF.

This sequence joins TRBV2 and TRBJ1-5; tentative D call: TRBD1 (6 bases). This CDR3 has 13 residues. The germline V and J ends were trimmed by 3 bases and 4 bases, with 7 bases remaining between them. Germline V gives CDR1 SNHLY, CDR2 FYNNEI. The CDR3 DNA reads TGTGCCAGCAGTGAGGGGGCGAATCAGCCCCAGCATTTT. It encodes CASSEGANQPQHF. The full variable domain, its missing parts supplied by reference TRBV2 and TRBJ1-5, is EPEVTQTPSHQVTQMGQEVILRCVPISNHLYFYWYRQILGQKVEFLVSFYNNEISEKSEIFDDQFSVERPDGSNFTLKIRSTKLEDSAMYFCASSEGANQPQHFGDGTRLSIL.

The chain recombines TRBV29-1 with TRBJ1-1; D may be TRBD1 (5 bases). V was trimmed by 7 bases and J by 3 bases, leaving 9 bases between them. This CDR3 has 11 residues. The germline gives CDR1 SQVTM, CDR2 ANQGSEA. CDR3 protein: CSDGGDTEAFF. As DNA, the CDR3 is TGCAGCGACGGAGGGGACACTGAAGCTTTCTTT.

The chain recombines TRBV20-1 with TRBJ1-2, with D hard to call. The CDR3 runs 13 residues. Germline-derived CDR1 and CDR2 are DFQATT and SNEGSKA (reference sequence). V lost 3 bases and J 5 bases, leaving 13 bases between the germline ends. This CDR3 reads CSASDPGRYGYTF. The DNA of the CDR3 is TGCAGTGCTAGTGACCCCGGGAGGTATGGCTACACCTTC.

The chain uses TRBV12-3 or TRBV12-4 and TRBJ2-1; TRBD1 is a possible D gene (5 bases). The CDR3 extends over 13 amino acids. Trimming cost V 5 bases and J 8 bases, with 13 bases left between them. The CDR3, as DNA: TGTGCCAGCAGTCTGAGGCAGGGCTATGAGCAGTTCTTC. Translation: CASSLRQGYEQFF.

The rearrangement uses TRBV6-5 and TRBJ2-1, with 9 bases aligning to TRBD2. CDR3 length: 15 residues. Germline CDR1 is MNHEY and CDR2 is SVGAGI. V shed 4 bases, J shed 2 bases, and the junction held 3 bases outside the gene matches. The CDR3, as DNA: TGTGCCAGCAGTTCATCTAGCGGGGCCTACAATGAGCAGTTCTTC. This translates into CASSSSSGAYNEQFF.

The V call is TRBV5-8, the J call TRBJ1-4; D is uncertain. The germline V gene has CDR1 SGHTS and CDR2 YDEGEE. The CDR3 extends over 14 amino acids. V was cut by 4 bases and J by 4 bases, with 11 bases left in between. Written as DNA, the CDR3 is TGTGCCAGCAGCAGACTTGTCTTTAATGAAAAACTGTTTTTT. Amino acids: CASSRLVFNEKLFF. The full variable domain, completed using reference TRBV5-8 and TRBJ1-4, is EAGVTQSPTHLIKTRGQQATLRCSPISGHTSVYWYQQALGLGLQFLLWYDEGEERNRGNFPPRFSGRQFPNYSSELNVNALELEDSALYLCASSRLVFNEKLFFGSGTQLSVL.

CDR3 region: CASSWDRLNTEAFF. The CDR3 nucleotides read TGTGCCAGCAGCTGGGACAGATTGAACACTGAAGCTTTCTTT. The chain carries TRBV6-5 and TRBJ1-1; TRBD1 agrees at 7 bases. Germline CDR1 and CDR2: MNHEY and SVGAGI. Unmatched junction bases numbered 4, after V lost 6 bases and J lost 0 bases. The CDR3 runs to 14 residues.

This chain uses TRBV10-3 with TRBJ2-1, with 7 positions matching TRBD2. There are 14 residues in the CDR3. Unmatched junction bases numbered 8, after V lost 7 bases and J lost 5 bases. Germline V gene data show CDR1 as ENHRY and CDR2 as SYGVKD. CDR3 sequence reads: CAITLGRGNNEQFF. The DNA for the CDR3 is TGTGCCATCACCTTAGGGAGGGGAAACAATGAGCAGTTCTTC.

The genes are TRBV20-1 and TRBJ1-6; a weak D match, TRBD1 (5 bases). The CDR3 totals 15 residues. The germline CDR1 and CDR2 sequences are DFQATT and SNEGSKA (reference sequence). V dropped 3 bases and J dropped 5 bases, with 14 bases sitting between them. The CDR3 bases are TGCAGTGCTAGTCCTCCCGACAGAAATAATTCACCCCTCCACTTT. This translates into CSASPPDRNNSPLHF.

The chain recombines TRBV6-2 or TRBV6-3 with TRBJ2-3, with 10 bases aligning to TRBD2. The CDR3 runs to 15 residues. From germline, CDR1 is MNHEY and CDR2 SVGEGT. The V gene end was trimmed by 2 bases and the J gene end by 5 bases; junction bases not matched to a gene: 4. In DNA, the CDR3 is TGTGCCAGCAGTTACCCCCGGACTAGCGGAGATACGCAGTATTTT. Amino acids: CASSYPRTSGDTQYF.

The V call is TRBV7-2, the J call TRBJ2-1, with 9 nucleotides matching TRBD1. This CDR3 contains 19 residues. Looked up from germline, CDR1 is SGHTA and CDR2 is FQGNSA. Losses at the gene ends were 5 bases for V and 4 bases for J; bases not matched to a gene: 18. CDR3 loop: CASSPKSQFIGTGYNEQFF. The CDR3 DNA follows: TGTGCCAGCAGCCCGAAGTCGCAGTTTATAGGGACAGGGTACAATGAGCAGTTCTTC. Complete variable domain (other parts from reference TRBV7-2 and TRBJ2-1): GAGVSQSPSNKVTEKGKDVELRCDPISGHTALYWYRQSLGQGLEFLIYFQGNSAPDKSGLPSDRFSAERTGGSVSTLTIQRTQQEDSAVYLCASSPKSQFIGTGYNEQFFGPGTRLTVL.

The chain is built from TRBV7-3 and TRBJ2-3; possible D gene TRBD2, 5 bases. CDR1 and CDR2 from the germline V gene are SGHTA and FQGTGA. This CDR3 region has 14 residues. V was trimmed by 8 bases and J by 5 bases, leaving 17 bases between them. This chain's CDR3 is CASGPLGIGDTQYF. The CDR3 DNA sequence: TGTGCCAGCGGCCCACTAGGCATTGGAGATACGCAGTATTTT.

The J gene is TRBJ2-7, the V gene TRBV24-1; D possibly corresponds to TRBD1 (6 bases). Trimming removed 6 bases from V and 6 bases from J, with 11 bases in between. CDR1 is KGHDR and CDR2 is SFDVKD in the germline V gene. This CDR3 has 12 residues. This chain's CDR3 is CATSSLDSEQYF. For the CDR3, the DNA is TGTGCCACCAGTTCCCTGGACAGCGAGCAGTACTTC.

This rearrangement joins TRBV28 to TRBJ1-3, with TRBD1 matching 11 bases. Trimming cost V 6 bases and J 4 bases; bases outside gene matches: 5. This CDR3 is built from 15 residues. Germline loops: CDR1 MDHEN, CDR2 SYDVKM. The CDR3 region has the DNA TGTGCCAGCAGCCGGACAGGGGGCCGAGGAAACACCATATATTTT. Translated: CASSRTGGRGNTIYF.

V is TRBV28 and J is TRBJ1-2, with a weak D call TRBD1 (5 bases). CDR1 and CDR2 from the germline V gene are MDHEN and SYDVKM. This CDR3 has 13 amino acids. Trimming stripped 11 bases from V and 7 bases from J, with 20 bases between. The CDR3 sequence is CAWGGDFNTGYTF. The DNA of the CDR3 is TGTGCCTGGGGGGGGGATTTCAACACTGGCTACACCTTC.